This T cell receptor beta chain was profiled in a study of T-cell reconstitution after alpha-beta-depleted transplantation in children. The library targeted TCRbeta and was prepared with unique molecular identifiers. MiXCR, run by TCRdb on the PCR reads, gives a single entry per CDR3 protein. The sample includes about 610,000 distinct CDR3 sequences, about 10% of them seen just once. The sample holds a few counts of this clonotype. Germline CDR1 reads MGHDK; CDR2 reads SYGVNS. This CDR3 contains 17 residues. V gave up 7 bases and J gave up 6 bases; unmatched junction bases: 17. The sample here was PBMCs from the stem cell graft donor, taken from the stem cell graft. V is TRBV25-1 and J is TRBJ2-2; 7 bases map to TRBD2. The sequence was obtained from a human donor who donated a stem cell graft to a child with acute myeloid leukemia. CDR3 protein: CASTSGGRAGSPGELFF. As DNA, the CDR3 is TGTGCCAGCACTAGCGGCGGGAGAGCCGGATCTCCCGGGGAGCTGTTTTTT. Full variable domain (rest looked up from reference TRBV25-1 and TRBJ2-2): EADIYQTPRYLVIGTGKKITLECSQTMGHDKMYWYQQDPGMELHLIHYSYGVNSTEKGDLSSESTVSRIRTEHFPLTLESARPSHTSQYLCASTSGGRAGSPGELFFGEGSRLTVL.